This T cell receptor (beta chain) was captured by sequencing in a study of cytomegalovirus exposure and HLA in healthy donors. The PCR used 60 Vbeta and 13 Jbeta primers. The repertoire was sequenced with immunoSEQ multiplex PCR; TCRdb's copy has only in-frame clones and lacks some. The data contain approximately 110,000 clones, around 77% of them seen just once; the ten biggest clones take up 3.7%. Findings of the study overall: With further analysis later on, most CMV-associated TCR beta chains appeared HLA-restricted. The study labeled fewer than 200 TCR beta chains cytomegalovirus-associated. About 87% or about 30% of the time was how often most TCR beta V segments were productive, according to an earlier analysis. In a later analysis, DRB1 alleles had the most associated TCRs; HLA-C alleles the fewest.

The V gene's germline CDR1 is SGHVS and CDR2 FQNEAQ. Trimming removed 2 bases from V and 6 bases from J, with 10 bases in between. This CDR3 comprises 13 residues. Only a few counts were recorded for this clone. Its specificity is unknown. This chain connects TRBV7-8 to TRBJ1-1; no reliable D call. Source material: PBMCs. This TCR was recovered from a human donor in good health. The CDR3 bases are TGTGCCAGCAGCTTACCGGGGAGGGCTGAAGCTTTCTTT. Protein: CASSLPGRAEAFF.